A selection of T cell receptor beta chains follows, all from one sample in a study of Graves' ophthalmopathy and Graves' hyperthyroidism. Each CDR3 protein gets one entry after TCRdb re-called the multiplex PCR reads with MiXCR. The data contain over a million distinct CDR3 sequences, about two fifths of them singletons. Sequenced: peripheral blood or thyroid tissue (not recorded which). The receptors were sampled from an adult man with Graves' hyperthyroidism. CDR3s include the opening cysteine and the closing phenylalanine or tryptophan. Size is stated for part of the rows, as once, few or many counts, or as a class when the clone is expanded.

abundance,v_gene,CDR3aa
.,TRBV15,CATSRVAGAYADTQYF
many,TRBV20-1,CSARDGGLTGVNQPQHF
.,TRBV24-1,CATSASPGEYGYTF
many,TRBV11-2,CASSPQGRETQYF
many,TRBV10-3,CAISHTEAGAYEQYF
.,TRBV12-3/TRBV12-4,CASSFPPREAFF
.,TRBV15,CATSNPTSFWDEQYF
.,TRBV12-3/TRBV12-4,CASSNDTRLFDYTF
many,TRBV2,CASRREGANTEAFF
.,TRBV4-3,CASRQGQLNTEAFF
many,TRBV20-1,CSAATDNSNQPQHF
.,TRBV29-1,CSDLSRDSNYGYTF
many,TRBV10-3,CAISSRNAANRSLHF
once,TRBV4-1,CASSQVGEYVLTF
few,TRBV30,CASQSWETQYF
.,TRBV5-1,CASTVHTGELFF
many,TRBV5-1,CASSLDNGNTIYF
many,TRBV7-2,CASSRQGPTYEQYF
.,TRBV12-3/TRBV12-4,CASSSPEASYGYTF
.,TRBV29-1,CSLALDGPYEQYF
.,TRBV10-2,CASSEGRAAYSPLHF
few,TRBV7-3,CASSSRRTLVSGANVLTF
.,TRBV11-2,CASSLGPGRQETQYF
.,TRBV28,CASSSPLYF
.,TRBV7-8,CASSPTGGGHYGYTF
many,TRBV10-3,CATHHSGRTGTGSGNTIYF
many,TRBV20-1,CSARGQEANYGYTF
few,TRBV7-9,CASSPRGPRGEQYF
.,TRBV9,CASSATRSTDTQYF
.,TRBV6-1,CASSAGTGFGELFF